A selection of T cell receptor beta chains follows, all from one sample in a study of Graves' ophthalmopathy and Graves' hyperthyroidism. TCRdb used MiXCR to reprocess the multiplex PCR reads, holding one entry per CDR3 protein. The sample includes approximately 380,000 distinct CDR3 sequences, roughly 21% of them seen just once. The specimen sequenced was peripheral blood. These receptors were obtained from a woman younger than 35 with stable Graves' hyperthyroidism. Both conserved end residues are part of each CDR3. The order of the fields is clone size, V gene, D gene, J gene, CDR3 protein, CDR3 DNA. D genes are given only for firm matches. Clone sizes are given selectively: once, few, many, or a class where the clone is expanded.

many,TRBV7-9,-,TRBJ2-2,CASRATANTGELFF,TGTGCCAGCAGAGCGACTGCGAACACCGGGGAGCTGTTTTTT
-,TRBV29-1,TRBD1,TRBJ1-5,CSGGQGAGQPQHF,TGCAGCGGAGGACAGGGGGCGGGTCAGCCCCAGCATTTT
-,TRBV5-1,-,TRBJ1-1,CASSLEGLNTEAFF,TGCGCCAGCAGCTTGGAGGGTCTGAACACTGAAGCTTTCTTT
many,TRBV6-5,TRBD1,TRBJ2-7,CASSYRRDRNSYEQYF,TGTGCCAGCAGTTACCGTAGGGACAGGAACTCCTACGAGCAGTACTTC
many,TRBV20-1,-,TRBJ2-7,CSAAGPRFGEQYF,TGCAGTGCAGCCGGGCCAAGATTCGGCGAGCAGTACTTC
many,TRBV6-4,-,TRBJ2-2,CASSPGSGAGELFF,TGTGCCAGCAGCCCTGGATCAGGGGCCGGGGAGCTGTTTTTT
-,TRBV9,-,TRBJ2-5,CASSVGPSSQGTETKYF,TGTGCCAGCAGCGTAGGACCCTCATCACAGGGTACTGAGACCAAGTACTTC
many,TRBV15,TRBD1,TRBJ2-4,CATSRGGQADIQYF,TGTGCCACCAGCAGAGGGGGACAGGCGGACATTCAGTACTTC
-,TRBV5-1,-,TRBJ1-1,CASSQAGRGEAFF,TGCGCCAGCAGCCAGGCCGGGAGAGGTGAAGCTTTCTTT
many,TRBV19,TRBD1,TRBJ1-6,CASSSPPGTGSNSPLHF,TGTGCCAGTAGTAGCCCTCCCGGGACAGGGAGTAATTCACCCCTCCACTTT
many,TRBV5-1,-,TRBJ2-7,CASSLGQGREVQYF,TGCGCCAGCAGCTTGGGTCAGGGAAGGGAAGTGCAGTACTTC
-,TRBV7-6,TRBD2,TRBJ2-7,CASEVPGLAGVYEQYF,TGTGCCAGCGAGGTCCCGGGACTAGCGGGAGTATACGAGCAGTACTTC
many,TRBV19,TRBD1,TRBJ1-1,CASQAGGVGPEAFF,TGTGCCAGTCAAGCAGGGGGAGTCGGCCCTGAAGCTTTCTTT
many,TRBV15,-,TRBJ2-5,CATSRGGVGVTQYF,TGTGCCACCAGCAGAGGGGGCGTGGGGGTGACCCAGTACTTC
many,TRBV28,TRBD1,TRBJ1-5,CASNVQGGQPQHF,TGTGCCAGCAACGTACAGGGGGGTCAGCCCCAGCATTTT
many,TRBV12-3/TRBV12-4,TRBD1,TRBJ2-7,CASSSTGVTYEQYF,TGTGCCAGCAGTTCAACAGGGGTAACCTACGAGCAGTACTTC
few,TRBV5-4,-,TRBJ1-3,CASRPPKGVSGNTIYF,TGTGCCAGCAGACCGCCTAAGGGGGTGTCTGGAAACACCATATATTTT
many,TRBV12-5,-,TRBJ2-7,CASGFASNGSYEQYF,TGTGCTAGTGGTTTCGCCTCGAATGGCTCCTACGAGCAGTACTTC
few,TRBV7-2,TRBD2,TRBJ2-7,CASSSLAGGPDEQYF,TGTGCCAGCAGTTCACTAGCGGGAGGGCCCGACGAGCAGTACTTC
many,TRBV28,TRBD1,TRBJ2-4,CASSLFFGTGGAGGRAKNIQYF,TGTGCCAGCAGTTTATTCTTCGGGACAGGGGGCGCGGGGGGGAGAGCCAAAAACATTCAGTACTTC